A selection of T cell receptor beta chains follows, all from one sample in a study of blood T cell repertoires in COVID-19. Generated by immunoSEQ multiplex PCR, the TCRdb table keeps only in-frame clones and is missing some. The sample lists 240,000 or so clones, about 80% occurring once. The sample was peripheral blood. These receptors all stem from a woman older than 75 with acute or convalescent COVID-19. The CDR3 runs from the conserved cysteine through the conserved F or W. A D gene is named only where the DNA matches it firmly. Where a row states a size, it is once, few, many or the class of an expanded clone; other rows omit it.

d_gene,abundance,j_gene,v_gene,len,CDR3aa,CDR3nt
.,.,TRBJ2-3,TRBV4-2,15,CASSQEGAGTDTQYF,TGTGCCAGCAGCCAAGAGGGGGCAGGGACAGATACGCAGTATTTT
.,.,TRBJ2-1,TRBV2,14,CASSEGRVPNEQFF,TGTGCCAGCAGTGAAGGGAGGGTTCCCAATGAGCAGTTCTTC
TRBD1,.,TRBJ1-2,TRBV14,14,CASSHGQGDVGYTF,TGTGCCAGCAGCCACGGGCAGGGGGATGTAGGCTACACCTTC
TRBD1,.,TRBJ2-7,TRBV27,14,CASSFGTGGNEQYF,TGTGCCAGCAGTTTCGGGACAGGGGGCAACGAGCAGTACTTC
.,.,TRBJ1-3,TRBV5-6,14,CASSLRGSGNTIYF,TGTGCCAGCAGCTTGCGGGGCTCTGGAAACACCATATATTTT
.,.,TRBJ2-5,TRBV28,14,CASSGWDTQETQYF,TGTGCCAGCAGTGGGTGGGACACTCAAGAGACCCAGTACTTC
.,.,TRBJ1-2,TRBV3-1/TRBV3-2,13,CASSQGKGVGYTF,TGTGCCAGCAGCCAAGGAAAGGGAGTTGGCTACACCTTC
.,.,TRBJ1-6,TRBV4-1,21,CASSQDYFPEAGRTYNSPLHF,TGCGCCAGCAGCCAAGACTACTTCCCTGAGGCAGGGAGGACCTATAATTCACCCCTCCACTTT
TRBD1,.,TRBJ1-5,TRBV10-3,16,CAISESAGGGGQPQHF,TGTGCCATCAGTGAGTCCGCAGGGGGTGGTGGTCAGCCCCAGCATTTT
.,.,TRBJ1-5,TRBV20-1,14,CSASPGAGNQPQHF,TGCAGTGCTAGTCCAGGGGCCGGCAATCAGCCCCAGCATTTT
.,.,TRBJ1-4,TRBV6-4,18,CASSDPSGSDFGDEKLFF,TGTGCCAGCAGTGACCCAAGTGGGTCGGACTTTGGCGATGAAAAACTGTTTTTT
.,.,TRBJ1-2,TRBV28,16,CASSSLSGNRIQGYTF,TGTGCCAGCAGTTCCCTCTCCGGGAATCGGATTCAGGGCTACACCTTC
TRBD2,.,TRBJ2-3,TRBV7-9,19,CASSFEPRLAGGWGWTQYF,TGTGCCAGCAGCTTCGAACCGCGACTAGCGGGGGGATGGGGATGGACGCAGTATTTT
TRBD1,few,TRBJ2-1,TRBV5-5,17,CASSFNSAGGSYNEQFF,TGTGCCAGCAGCTTCAATTCTGCAGGGGGCTCCTACAATGAGCAGTTCTTC
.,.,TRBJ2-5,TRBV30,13,CAWSVIAEETQYF,TGTGCCTGGAGTGTGATAGCGGAAGAGACCCAGTACTTC
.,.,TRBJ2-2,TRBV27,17,CASSRTSLVIGSGELFF,TGTGCCAGCAGTAGGACCTCACTAGTGATAGGTTCCGGGGAGCTGTTTTTT
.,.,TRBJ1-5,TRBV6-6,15,CASSLGNRNGQPQHF,TGTGCCAGCAGTCTGGGTAACAGGAACGGGCAGCCCCAGCATTTT
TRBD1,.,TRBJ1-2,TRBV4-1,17,CASSLPGQGARNYGYTF,TGCGCCAGCAGCCTACCGGGACAGGGGGCGCGTAACTATGGCTACACCTTC
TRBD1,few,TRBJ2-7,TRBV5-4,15,CASSLSGTGNYEQYF,TGTGCCAGCAGCTTGAGTGGGACAGGGAACTACGAGCAGTACTTC
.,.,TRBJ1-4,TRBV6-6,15,CASSHSPATNEKLFF,TGTGCCAGCAGTCATTCGCCAGCAACTAATGAAAAACTGTTTTTT
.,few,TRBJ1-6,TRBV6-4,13,CASSEQAGSPLHF,TGTGCCAGCAGTGAACAGGCCGGTTCACCCCTCCACTTT
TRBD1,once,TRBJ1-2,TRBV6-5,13,CASGQGVGYGYTF,TGTGCCAGCGGACAGGGGGTTGGCTATGGCTACACCTTC
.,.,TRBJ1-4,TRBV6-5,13,CASGGVNNEKLFF,TGTGCCAGCGGGGGGGTTAACAATGAAAAACTGTTTTTT
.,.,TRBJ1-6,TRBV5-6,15,CASSLSPFNNSPLHF,TGTGCCAGCAGCTTGAGCCCGTTTAATAATTCACCCCTCCACTTT
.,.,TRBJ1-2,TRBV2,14,CASSESFRDYGYTF,TGTGCCAGCAGTGAAAGTTTCCGGGACTATGGCTACACCTTC
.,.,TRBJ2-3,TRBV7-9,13,CASSRSGPDTQYF,TGTGCCAGCAGCCGCAGCGGGCCCGATACGCAGTATTTT
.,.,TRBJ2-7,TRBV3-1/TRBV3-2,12,CASSQGQGEQYF,TGTGCCAGCAGCCAAGGGCAGGGCGAGCAGTACTTC
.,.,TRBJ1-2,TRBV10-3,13,CAITSGGALGYTF,TGTGCCATCACCTCCGGAGGGGCGCTGGGCTACACCTTC
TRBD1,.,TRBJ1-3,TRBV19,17,CASSPSTSGTGGNTIYF,TGTGCCAGTAGTCCCTCCACATCCGGGACAGGAGGAAACACCATATATTTT
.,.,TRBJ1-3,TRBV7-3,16,CASSPTGTISGNTIYF,TGTGCCAGCAGCCCCACCGGGACAATCTCTGGAAACACCATATATTTT
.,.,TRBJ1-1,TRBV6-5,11,CASSYGIEAFF,TGTGCCAGCAGTTATGGCATTGAAGCTTTCTTT
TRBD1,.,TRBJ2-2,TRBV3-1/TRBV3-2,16,CASGTRGQGHTGELFF,TGTGCCAGCGGGACCCGCGGACAGGGCCACACCGGGGAGCTGTTTTTT
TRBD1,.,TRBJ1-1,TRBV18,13,CASSPTSTGGTFF,TGTGCCAGCTCACCTACTTCCACAGGGGGAACTTTCTTT
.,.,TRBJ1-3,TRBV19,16,CASSILQANSGNTIYF,TGTGCCAGTAGTATATTACAGGCAAACTCTGGAAACACCATATATTTT
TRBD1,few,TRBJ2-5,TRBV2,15,CASSPLTGGQETQYF,TGTGCCAGCAGCCCCCTCACAGGGGGCCAAGAGACCCAGTACTTC
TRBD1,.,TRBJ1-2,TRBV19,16,CARRFRDRGGNYGYTF,TGTGCCAGACGATTCCGGGACAGGGGTGGTAACTATGGCTACACCTTC
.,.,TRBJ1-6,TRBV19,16,CASSTSGTPPNSPLHF,TGTGCCAGTAGTACCTCCGGGACACCACCTAATTCACCCCTCCACTTT
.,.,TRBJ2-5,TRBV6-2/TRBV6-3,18,CASSYSSETRVVQETQYF,TGTGCCAGCAGTTACTCGAGTGAGACTAGGGTGGTCCAAGAGACCCAGTACTTC
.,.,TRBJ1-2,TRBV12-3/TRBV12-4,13,CASRNGDSYGYTF,TGTGCCAGCAGAAACGGAGACAGCTATGGCTACACCTTC
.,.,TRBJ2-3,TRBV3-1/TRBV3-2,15,CASSRRLARTDTQYF,TGTGCCAGCAGCCGGCGGTTGGCGCGCACAGATACGCAGTATTTT
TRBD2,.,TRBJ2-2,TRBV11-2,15,CASSPDLAGNGELFF,TGTGCCAGCAGCCCCGATCTAGCGGGGAACGGGGAGCTGTTTTTT
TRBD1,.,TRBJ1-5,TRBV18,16,CASSPNPGQFNQPQHF,TGTGCCAGCTCACCAAACCCGGGACAGTTCAATCAGCCCCAGCATTTT
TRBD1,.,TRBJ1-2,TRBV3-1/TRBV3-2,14,CASSQGRGGGGYTF,TGTGCCAGCAGCCAAGGACGAGGGGGCGGTGGCTACACCTTC
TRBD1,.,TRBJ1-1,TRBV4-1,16,CASSQEQGLANTEAFF,TGCGCCAGCAGCCAAGAACAGGGGCTAGCGAACACTGAAGCTTTCTTT